The 15 T cell receptor beta chains below all came from one sample that was sequenced in a study of shared clonotypes between healthy human individuals (dated by TCRdb to about 2020). Library prep was done by the immunoSEQ multiplex PCR assay. TCRdb's version of the immuneACCESS table is confined to in-frame rearrangements and falls short of the full clone set. An unresolved V gene accounts for under half of the shortfall where checked; the remainder is of unknown origin. Here the sample has hundreds of thousands of clones; approximately 96% occur a single time. The ten largest clones add up to over 0.2% of the sample. CD8 naive samples consisted of CD45RO-negative cells that were positively selected for CCR7, yielding a CD45RA+CCR7+ population without TemRA cells. Sequencing used naive CD8+ T cells sorted from blood. The cell subset or site tag for this specimen amounts to: CD45RA+CCR7+. The receptors derive from a man younger than 45 in good health.

The rearrangement links TRBV30 to TRBJ2-3; no reliable D call. Germline lookup yields CDR1 GTSNPN and CDR2 SVGIG (reference sequence). Trimming took 5 bases from V and 9 from J, leaving 9 bases between them. This CDR3 has 10 residues. As DNA, the CDR3 is TGTGCCTGGTCGGGTAAGACGCAGTATTTT. Its translation is CAWSGKTQYF.

This clone was seen just once. This chain links TRBV28 with TRBJ2-2; D perhaps matches TRBD2 (5 bases). Trimming shortened V by 6 bases and J by 3 bases, and 17 bases separated the two germline ends. Germline assignment: CDR1 MDHEN and CDR2 SYDVKM. The CDR3 covers 16 residues. CDR3 DNA: TGTGCCAGCAGGCCTCTGAGGGTTGGGGACACCGGGGAGCTGTTTTTT. This encodes CASRPLRVGDTGELFF.

This chain uses TRBV7-9 with TRBJ2-6, with D perhaps matching TRBD2 (7 bases). Deletions cut 5 bases from V and 1 base from J, with 18 bases between. This CDR3 has 18 amino acids. The germline gives CDR1 SEHNR, CDR2 FQNEAQ (reference sequence). CDR3 DNA sequence: TGTGCCAGCAGCCAGCGGGACACGGGGAAATCTGGGGCCAACGTCCTGACTTTC. Encoded protein: CASSQRDTGKSGANVLTF. Filled out from reference TRBV7-9 and TRBJ2-6, the complete variable domain reads DTGVSQNPRHKITKRGQNVTFRCDPISEHNRLYWYRQTLGQGPEFLTYFQNEAQLEKSRLLSDRFSAERPKGSFSTLEIQRTEQGDSAMYLCASSQRDTGKSGANVLTFGAGSRLTVL.

About this clone itself: An end of the junction does not agree with germline; a read error may underlie this. The chain links TRBV2 to TRBJ2-7; D unresolved. CDR1 is SNHLY and CDR2 is FYNNEI in the germline V gene. The CDR3 is 15 amino acids. DNA for the CDR3: TGTGCCAGCAGCGAAGCTATCGGATTCTCCTACGAGCAGTACTTC. Translation: CASSEAIGFSYEQYF.

V gene TRBV5-5 combines with J gene TRBJ2-7; 11 bases are shared with TRBD2. The CDR3 spans 15 residues. Germline lookup yields CDR1 SGHKS and CDR2 YYEKEE (reference sequence). V dropped 2 bases and J dropped 3; count of bases not matched to a gene: 4. The CDR3 here is CASSFGLAGGYEQYF. DNA of the CDR3: TGTGCCAGCAGCTTCGGTCTAGCGGGAGGCTACGAGCAGTACTTC.

The chain couples TRBV7-9 to TRBJ2-5, with 7 bases lining up with TRBD2. Trimming took 4 bases from V and 6 from J; bases not matched to a gene: 14. Per the germline V gene, CDR1 is SEHNR and CDR2 is FQNEAQ (reference sequence). The CDR3 has 16 amino acids. This CDR3 reads CASSSWRERGGKTQYF. For the CDR3, the DNA is TGTGCCAGCAGCTCATGGCGGGAGCGCGGTGGAAAGACCCAGTACTTC.

V usage is TRBV25-1 and J usage is TRBJ2-7, with TRBD1 matching over 12 bases. After removal of 3 bases from V and 0 bases from J, the junction contained 9 bases not matched to a gene. The germline V gene has CDR1 MGHDK and CDR2 SYGVNS. The CDR3 is made up of 18 amino acids. The chain's CDR3 is CASSDLPGQGAASYEQYF. The CDR3 DNA follows: TGTGCCAGCAGTGACCTGCCGGGACAGGGGGCCGCCTCCTACGAGCAGTACTTC.

CDR3 DNA: TGTGCCAGCAGCCAACTGCTCGCTGAGGGCTACACCTTC. Translation: CASSQLLAEGYTF. The gene calls are TRBV7-9 and TRBJ1-2; no definite D call. V shed 5 bases and J shed 8 bases, with 15 bases lying between them. The germline CDR1 and CDR2 sequences are SEHNR and FQNEAQ (reference sequence). The CDR3 sequence is 13 residues long.

This clone was counted a single time. This chain joins TRBV29-1 and TRBJ2-1, with TRBD2 matching over 7 bases. J gave up 5 bases and V 6 bases, and 7 bases lay outside the gene matches. CDR1 is SQVTM and CDR2 is ANQGSEA in the germline V gene. This CDR3 is 13 amino acids long. The CDR3 DNA follows: TGCAGCGTGGGGGGGACTGGTAACAATGAGCAGTTCTTC. As protein: CSVGGTGNNEQFF.

V and J are TRBV4-1 and TRBJ2-1; D is undetermined. The CDR3 spans 14 residues. V gave up 4 bases and J gave up 2 bases, with 9 bases separating them. In germline, CDR1 is MGHRA, CDR2 YSYEKL. In DNA, the CDR3 is TGCGCCAGCAGCCCCTCTAGGCCCTACAATGAGCAGTTCTTC. Its protein is CASSPSRPYNEQFF.

This chain connects TRBV29-1 to TRBJ2-7, with D unclear. Trimming removed 0 bases at V and 4 bases at J, with 10 bases between. Germline V gene sequence: CDR1 SQVTM, CDR2 ANQGSEA. The CDR3 spans 13 residues. For the CDR3, the DNA is TGCAGCGTTGAAGAGGCAGGTGGTTACGAGCAGTACTTC. It encodes CSVEEAGGYEQYF.

The rearrangement joins TRBV13 to TRBJ2-1; TRBD2 might be the D (5 bases). Germline V gene data show CDR1 as PRHDT and CDR2 as FYEKMQ (reference sequence). This CDR3 region has 17 residues. V was cut by 6 bases and J by 4 bases, with 22 bases left in between. This CDR3 reads CASSQQTDRGRYNEQFF. The CDR3 bases are TGTGCCAGCAGTCAACAGACCGACCGAGGGAGATACAATGAGCAGTTCTTC.

The genes are TRBV4-3 and TRBJ2-1; D is unclear. Between the trimmed V and J ends, which lost 1 base and 7 bases, there was a span of 8 bases. The germline V gene has CDR1 LGHNA and CDR2 YSLEER. This CDR3 comprises 13 residues. The CDR3 bases are TGCGCCAGCAGCCAAGTATATGGAAATGAGCAGTTCTTC. Its protein is CASSQVYGNEQFF.

The DNA for the CDR3 is TGTGCCAGCAGCTTAGCCGGTCGGGAAGATGGCTACACCTTC. It codes for CASSLAGREDGYTF. The rearrangement joins TRBV11-2 to TRBJ1-2; D gene ambiguous. The V gene's germline CDR1 is SGHAT and CDR2 FQNNGV. The V and J ends lost 1 base and 6 bases respectively, with 12 bases between them. The CDR3 is 14 amino acids.

The chain links TRBV5-5 to TRBJ1-1; D may be TRBD1 (6 bases). Deletions cut 4 bases from V and 6 bases from J, with 13 bases between. This CDR3 is built from 13 residues. Germline V gene data show CDR1 as SGHKS and CDR2 as YYEKEE (reference sequence). This CDR3 is CASSVPTGPEAFF. The CDR3 DNA sequence: TGTGCCAGCAGCGTACCGACAGGTCCTGAAGCTTTCTTT.